Detailed here is one TCR beta chain. This clone has just one count. Its antigen is not yet known. The input lacks base qualities; no much larger clone sits a single base away. Each collaborating institution followed its own protocols to collect whole blood in K2EDTA tubes. Collaborator samples were shipped for TCRbeta analysis as frozen whole blood, isolated PBMCs, or DNA extracted from either sample type. TCRbeta CDR3 regions were amplified from genomic DNA using the immunoSEQ Assay, a bias-controlled multiplex PCR. The published analysis was carried out like this. Within the assay, amplification of reference gene primers was used to estimate how many nucleated cells each sample contained. Sequence reads were collapsed and filtered to measure the absolute abundance of every unique TCRbeta CDR3 rearrangement. For each sample, productive Simpson clonality was calculated as the square root of Simpson's diversity index over productive rearrangements. Sourced from immuneACCESS, this table was stored by TCRdb with only in-frame sequences that have V and J called. A share of the clones is absent; for the studies checked, an unresolved V gene accounts for under half, and the remainder has no known explanation. The V and J calls and clone size are taken from that table; D and trimming were inferred from the DNA. The sample table lists fewer than 500,000 clones, about four fifths of them with a count of one. 0.85% to 1.3% of the sample is held by the ten biggest clonotypes.

These data belong to a study of blood T cell repertoires in COVID-19 (dated by TCRdb to 2018 to 2020). Broadly, across the study: The collaborator samples originated in the United States, Italy and Spain and spanned the acute and convalescent phases of COVID-19. The prospective study material was composed of cDNA or gDNA derived from T cells, B-cell-depleted T cells, or PBMCs. The dataset comprised deeply sampled blood TCRbeta repertoires from subjects exposed to, actively infected with, or recovered from COVID-19. The repertoires were released in a freely available public database intended as a resource for research on the immune response to SARS-CoV-2. The samples were drawn from the first 160 participants of the ongoing ImmuneRACE study and from roughly 1,300 subjects provided by 6 global collaborators. The sample metadata nearly always contained a de-identified subject ID, COVID-19 status, age in years and sex. Where available, HLA class I and class II types were obtained from metadata supplied by the sample provider rather than from assay-based typing.

Overall study outcomes, separate from this receptor: The quantity of clinical and demographic metadata differed by source and by participant and was supplied without curation.

Material: peripheral blood. The clonotype comes from a human donor with acute or convalescent COVID-19. The donor label of this sample is uncertain.

The CDR3 region has the sequence CASSPGVPSYNEQFF. Here is the DNA: TGTGCCAGCAGCCCAGGGGTCCCTTCCTACAATGAGCAGTTCTTC. The sequence is built from TRBV3-1 (or the pseudogene TRBV3-2) and TRBJ2-1, and TRBD1 may be the D gene, going by 6 matching bases. Reading from cysteine to phenylalanine, the CDR3 counts 15 amino acids. Only CDR3 DNA is held: 45 bases, read in frame from base 1. According to the germline V gene (reference sequence), CDR1 reads LGHDT and CDR2 reads YNNKEL. The V and J ends are trimmed by 4 bases and 1 base, leaving 11 bases between them.